This TCR beta chain was sequenced in a study of CD8+ T cells in alopecia areata. The authors extracted RNA and reverse transcribed it into cDNA as the sequencing template. The protocol was immunoSEQ multiplex PCR, while the TCRdb copy is restricted to in-frame clones and leaves out a portion. The sample lists 75,000 to 100,000 clones; about 40% were seen once. The CDR3 length is 11 residues. V was clipped by 2 bases and J by 10 bases, with 8 bases between them. Per the germline V gene, CDR1 is MNHNY and CDR2 is SVGAGI (reference sequence). Input material: CD4+ T cells sorted from blood. The rearrangement joins TRBV6-6 to TRBJ2-5; D not resolved. This receptor was identified in a human donor with alopecia areata. CDR3 protein: CASSYQWSQYF. DNA of the CDR3: TGTGCCAGCAGTTACCAATGGAGCCAGTACTTC.